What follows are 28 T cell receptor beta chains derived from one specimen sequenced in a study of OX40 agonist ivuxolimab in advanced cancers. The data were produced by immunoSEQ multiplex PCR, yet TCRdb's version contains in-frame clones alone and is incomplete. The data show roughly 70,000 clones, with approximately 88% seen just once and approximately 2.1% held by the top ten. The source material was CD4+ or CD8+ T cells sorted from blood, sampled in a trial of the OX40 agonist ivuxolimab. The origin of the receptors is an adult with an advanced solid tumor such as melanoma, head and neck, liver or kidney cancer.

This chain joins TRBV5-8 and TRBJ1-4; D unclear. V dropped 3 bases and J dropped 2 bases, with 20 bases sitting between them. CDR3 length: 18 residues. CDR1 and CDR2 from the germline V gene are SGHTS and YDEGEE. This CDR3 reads CASSSGRAPGHTNEKLFF. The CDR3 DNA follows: TGTGCCAGCAGCTCAGGACGGGCTCCTGGGCATACTAATGAAAAACTGTTTTTT. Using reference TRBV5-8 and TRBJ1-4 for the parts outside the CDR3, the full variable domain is EAGVTQSPTHLIKTRGQQATLRCSPISGHTSVYWYQQALGLGLQFLLWYDEGEERNRGNFPPRFSGRQFPNYSSELNVNALELEDSALYLCASSSGRAPGHTNEKLFFGSGTQLSVL.

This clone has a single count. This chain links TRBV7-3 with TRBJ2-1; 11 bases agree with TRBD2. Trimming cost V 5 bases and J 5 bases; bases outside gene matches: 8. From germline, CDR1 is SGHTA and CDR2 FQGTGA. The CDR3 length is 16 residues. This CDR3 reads CASSLAGGLPDNEQFF. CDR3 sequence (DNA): TGTGCCAGCAGCCTAGCGGGGGGCCTACCCGACAATGAGCAGTTCTTC.

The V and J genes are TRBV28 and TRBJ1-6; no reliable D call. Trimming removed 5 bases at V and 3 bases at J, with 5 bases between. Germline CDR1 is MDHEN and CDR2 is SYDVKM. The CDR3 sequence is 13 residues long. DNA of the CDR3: TGTGCCAGCAGTGGCCTCTATAATTCACCCCTCCACTTT. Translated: CASSGLYNSPLHF.

The CDR3 reads CASHTPDTQYF. CDR3 sequence (DNA): TGTGCCAGCCACACGCCAGATACGCAGTATTTT. The V and J genes are TRBV6-5 and TRBJ2-3; D is unresolved. CDR3 length: 11 residues. The germline V and J ends were trimmed by 8 bases and 4 bases, with 7 bases remaining between them. The germline V gene encodes CDR1 MNHEY and CDR2 SVGAGI.

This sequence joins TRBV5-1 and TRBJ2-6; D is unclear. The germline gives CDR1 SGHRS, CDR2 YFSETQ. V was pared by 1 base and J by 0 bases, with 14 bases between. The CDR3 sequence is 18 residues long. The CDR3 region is CASSLSATVNSGANVLTF. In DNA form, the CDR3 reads TGCGCCAGCAGCTTGTCCGCGACTGTCAACTCTGGGGCCAACGTCCTGACTTTC.

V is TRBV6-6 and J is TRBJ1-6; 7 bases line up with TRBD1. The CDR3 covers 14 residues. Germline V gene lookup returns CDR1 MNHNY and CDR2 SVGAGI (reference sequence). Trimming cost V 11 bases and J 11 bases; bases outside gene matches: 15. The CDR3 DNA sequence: TGTGCCGCGCGAGATCGACAGGGTTTAGCACCCCTCCACTTT. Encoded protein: CAARDRQGLAPLHF.

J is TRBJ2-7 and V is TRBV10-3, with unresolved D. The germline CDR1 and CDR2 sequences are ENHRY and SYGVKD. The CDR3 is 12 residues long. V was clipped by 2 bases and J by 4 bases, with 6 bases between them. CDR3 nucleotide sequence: TGTGCCATCAGTGAGACACCTTACGAGCAGTACTTC. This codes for CAISETPYEQYF.

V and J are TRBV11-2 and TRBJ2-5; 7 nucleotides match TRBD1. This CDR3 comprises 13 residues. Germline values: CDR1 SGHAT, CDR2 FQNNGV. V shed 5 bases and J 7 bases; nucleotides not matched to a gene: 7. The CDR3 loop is CASSLGGWRTQYF. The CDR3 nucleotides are TGTGCCAGCAGCCTAGGGGGCTGGAGGACCCAGTACTTC.

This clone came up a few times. The CDR3 loop reads CASRGTSGRGNEQFF. CDR3 nucleotides: TGTGCCAGCAGGGGGACTAGCGGGAGAGGGAATGAGCAGTTCTTC. The chain has TRBV25-1 and TRBJ2-1; the match to TRBD2 covers 14 bases. J gave up 7 bases and V 6 bases, and 5 bases lay outside the gene matches. The CDR3 contains 15 residues. Germline V gene lookup returns CDR1 MGHDK and CDR2 SYGVNS.

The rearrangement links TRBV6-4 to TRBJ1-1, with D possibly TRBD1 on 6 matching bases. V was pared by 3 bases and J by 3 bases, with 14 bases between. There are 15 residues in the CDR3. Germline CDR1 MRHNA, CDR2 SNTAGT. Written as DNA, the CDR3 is TGTGCCAGCAGTGATTCAGGGGCAGGCGACACTGAAGCTTTCTTT. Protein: CASSDSGAGDTEAFF.

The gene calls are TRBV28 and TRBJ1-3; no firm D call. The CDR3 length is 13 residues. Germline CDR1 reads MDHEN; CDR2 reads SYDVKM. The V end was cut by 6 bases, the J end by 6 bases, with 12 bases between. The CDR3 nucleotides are TGTGCCAGCAGACCCGTAACCTCAAACACCATATATTTT. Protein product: CASRPVTSNTIYF.

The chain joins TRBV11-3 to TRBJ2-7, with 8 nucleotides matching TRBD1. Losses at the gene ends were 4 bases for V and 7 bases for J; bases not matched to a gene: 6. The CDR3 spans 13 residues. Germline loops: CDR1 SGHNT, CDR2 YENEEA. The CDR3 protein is CASSSGTGWEQYF. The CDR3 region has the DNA TGTGCCAGCAGCTCCGGGACAGGCTGGGAGCAGTACTTC.

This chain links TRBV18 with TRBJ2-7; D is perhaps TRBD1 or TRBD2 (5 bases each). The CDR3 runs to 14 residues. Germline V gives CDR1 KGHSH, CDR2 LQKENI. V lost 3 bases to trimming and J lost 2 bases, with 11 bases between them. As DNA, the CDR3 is TGTGCCAGCTCACCTTGGGACGGACCCTACGAGCAGTACTTC. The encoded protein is CASSPWDGPYEQYF.

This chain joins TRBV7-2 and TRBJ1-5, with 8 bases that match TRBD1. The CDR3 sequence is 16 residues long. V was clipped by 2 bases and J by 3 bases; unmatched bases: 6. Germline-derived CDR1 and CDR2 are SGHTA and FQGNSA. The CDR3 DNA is TGTGCCAGCAGCTTAATGACAGGGGCGTTCAATCAGCCCCAGCATTTT. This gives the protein CASSLMTGAFNQPQHF.

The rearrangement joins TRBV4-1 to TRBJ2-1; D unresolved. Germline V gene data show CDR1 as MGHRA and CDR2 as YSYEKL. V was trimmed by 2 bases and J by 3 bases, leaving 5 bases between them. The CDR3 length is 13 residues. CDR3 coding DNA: TGCGCCAGCAGCCAATCCAGCTACAATGAGCAGTTCTTC. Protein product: CASSQSSYNEQFF.

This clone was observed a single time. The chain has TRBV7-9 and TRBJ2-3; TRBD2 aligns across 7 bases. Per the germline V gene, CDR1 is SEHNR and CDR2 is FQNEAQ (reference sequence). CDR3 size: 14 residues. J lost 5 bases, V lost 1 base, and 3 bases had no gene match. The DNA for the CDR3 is TGTGCCAGCAGCTTAGGAGCGGGGCTAGATACGCAGTATTTT. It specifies CASSLGAGLDTQYF.

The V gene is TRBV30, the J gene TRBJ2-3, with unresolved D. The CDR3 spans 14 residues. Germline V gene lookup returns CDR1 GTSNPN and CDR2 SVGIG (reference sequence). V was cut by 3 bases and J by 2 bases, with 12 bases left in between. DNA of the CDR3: TGTGCCTGGAGAGTAAGTTCCTCCACAGATACGCAGTATTTT. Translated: CAWRVSSSTDTQYF.

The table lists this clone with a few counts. The CDR3 loop reads CASSLTGQGTEAFF. For the CDR3, the DNA is TGTGCCAGCAGCTTAACTGGCCAGGGAACTGAAGCTTTCTTT. The chain carries TRBV7-3 and TRBJ1-1; TRBD1 might be the D (5 bases). The CDR3 has 14 residues. V dropped 0 bases and J dropped 5 bases, with 10 bases sitting between them. CDR1 is SGHTA, CDR2 FQGTGA, per germline.

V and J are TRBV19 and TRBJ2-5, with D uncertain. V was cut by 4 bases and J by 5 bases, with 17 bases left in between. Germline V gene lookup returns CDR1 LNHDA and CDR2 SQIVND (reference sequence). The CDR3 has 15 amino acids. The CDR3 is CASSTFAHQGETQYF. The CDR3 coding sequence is TGTGCCAGTAGTACATTCGCTCACCAAGGGGAGACCCAGTACTTC.

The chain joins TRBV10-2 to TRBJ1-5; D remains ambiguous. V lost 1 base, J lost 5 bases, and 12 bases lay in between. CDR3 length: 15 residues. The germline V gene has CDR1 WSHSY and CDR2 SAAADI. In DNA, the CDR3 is TGCGCCAGCAGTGAGTGGCGGACTCGGGATCAGCCCCAGCATTTT. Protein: CASSEWRTRDQPQHF.

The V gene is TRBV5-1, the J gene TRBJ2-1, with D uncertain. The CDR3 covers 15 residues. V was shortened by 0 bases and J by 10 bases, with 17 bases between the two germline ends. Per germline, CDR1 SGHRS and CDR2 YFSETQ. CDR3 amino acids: CASSLGDDPLSEQFF. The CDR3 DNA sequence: TGCGCCAGCAGCTTGGGAGATGACCCCCTCTCGGAGCAGTTCTTC. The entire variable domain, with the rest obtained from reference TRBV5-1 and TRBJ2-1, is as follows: KAGVTQTPRYLIKTRGQQVTLSCSPISGHRSVSWYQQTPGQGLQFLFEYFSETQRNKGNFPGRFSGRQFSNSRSEMNVSTLELGDSALYLCASSLGDDPLSEQFFGPGTRLTVL.

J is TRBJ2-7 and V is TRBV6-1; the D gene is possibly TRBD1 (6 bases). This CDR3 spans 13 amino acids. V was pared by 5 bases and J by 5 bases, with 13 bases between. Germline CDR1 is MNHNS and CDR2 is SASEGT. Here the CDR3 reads CASSSEQGNEQYF. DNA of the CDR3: TGTGCCAGCAGTTCCGAACAGGGAAACGAGCAGTACTTC.

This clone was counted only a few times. CDR3 loop: CASSPTREFTEAFF. CDR3 DNA: TGCGCCAGCAGCCCAACGAGGGAGTTTACTGAAGCTTTCTTT. The gene calls are TRBV10-1 and TRBJ1-1, with D hard to call. The germline CDR1 and CDR2 sequences are WNHNN and SYGVQD (reference sequence). The CDR3 covers 14 residues. V was cut by 6 bases and J by 5 bases, with 16 bases left in between.

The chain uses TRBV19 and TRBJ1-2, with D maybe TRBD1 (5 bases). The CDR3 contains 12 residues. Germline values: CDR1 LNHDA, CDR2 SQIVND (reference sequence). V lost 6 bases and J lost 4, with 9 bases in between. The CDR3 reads CASSTQGYGYTF. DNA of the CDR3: TGTGCCAGTAGCACTCAGGGCTATGGCTACACCTTC.

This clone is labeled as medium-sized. CDR3 residues: CASGPTIGQGATGELFF. In nucleotides, the CDR3 is TGTGCTAGTGGTCCAACCATCGGACAGGGGGCCACCGGGGAGCTGTTTTTT. The chain joins TRBV12-5 to TRBJ2-2; 11 bases fit TRBD1. J gave up 4 bases and V 5 bases, and 9 bases lay outside the gene matches. CDR1 and CDR2 from the germline V gene are LGHNT and FRNRAP. The CDR3 is 17 amino acids.

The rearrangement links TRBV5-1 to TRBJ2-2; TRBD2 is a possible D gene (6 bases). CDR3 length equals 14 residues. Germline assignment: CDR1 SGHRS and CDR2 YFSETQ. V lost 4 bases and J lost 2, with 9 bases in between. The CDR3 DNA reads TGCGCCAGCAGCCGGGACTCAAACACCGGGGAGCTGTTTTTT. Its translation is CASSRDSNTGELFF.

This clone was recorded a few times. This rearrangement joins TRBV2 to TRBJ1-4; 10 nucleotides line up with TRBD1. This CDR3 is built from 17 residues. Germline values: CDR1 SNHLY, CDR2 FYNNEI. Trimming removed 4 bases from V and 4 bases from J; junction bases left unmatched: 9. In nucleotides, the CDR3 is TGTGCCAGCAGTGCGGGACAGGGGCCCAGGGGTAATGAAAAACTGTTTTTT. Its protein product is CASSAGQGPRGNEKLFF. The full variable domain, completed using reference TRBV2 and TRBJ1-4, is EPEVTQTPSHQVTQMGQEVILRCVPISNHLYFYWYRQILGQKVEFLVSFYNNEISEKSEIFDDQFSVERPDGSNFTLKIRSTKLEDSAMYFCASSAGQGPRGNEKLFFGSGTQLSVL.

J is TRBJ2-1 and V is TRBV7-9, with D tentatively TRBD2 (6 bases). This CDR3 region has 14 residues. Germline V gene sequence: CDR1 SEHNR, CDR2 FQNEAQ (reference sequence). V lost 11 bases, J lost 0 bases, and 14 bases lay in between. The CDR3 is CAGEDLFSYNEQFF. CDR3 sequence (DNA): TGTGCCGGGGAGGACCTTTTCTCCTACAATGAGCAGTTCTTC.